One and the same sample provided the 28 T cell receptor beta chains below, sequenced in a study of pediatric ulcerative colitis. Method: immunoSEQ multiplex PCR; TCRdb's copy keeps in-frame clones and lacks some. The top ten clones hold 6% to 9.5% of a sample with around 16,000 clones, over 70% of them seen once. One to two pinch biopsies were taken from the rectum during colonoscopy. The material sequenced was gut tissue. These receptors originate from a boy under 18 who was a control in a study of pediatric ulcerative colitis.

The V gene is TRBV11-2, the J gene TRBJ1-2, with a possible D match to TRBD1 (6 bases). Trimming took 4 bases from V and 6 from J, leaving 21 bases between them. Germline lookup yields CDR1 SGHAT and CDR2 FQNNGV. There are 16 residues in the CDR3. The CDR3 here is CASSSLRTQGTDGYTF. In DNA form, the CDR3 reads TGTGCCAGCAGCTCCCTAAGAACGCAGGGGACGGATGGCTACACCTTC. Full variable domain (rest looked up from reference TRBV11-2 and TRBJ1-2): EAGVAQSPRYKIIEKRQSVAFWCNPISGHATLYWYQQILGQGPKLLIQFQNNGVVDDSQLPKDRFSAERLKGVDSTLKIQPAKLEDSAVYLCASSSLRTQGTDGYTFGSGTRLTVV.

The chain combines TRBV5-1 with TRBJ1-2; TRBD1 aligns across 9 bases. The length of the CDR3 is 21 residues. Germline V gene data show CDR1 as SGHRS and CDR2 as YFSETQ. J lost 2 bases, V lost 0 bases, and 20 bases had no gene match. The CDR3 spells CASSLAEGSSYRGRKNYGYTF. Written as DNA, the CDR3 is TGCGCCAGCAGCTTGGCCGAGGGTAGTTCGTACAGGGGGCGCAAAAACTATGGCTACACCTTC. The full variable domain, its missing parts supplied by reference TRBV5-1 and TRBJ1-2, is KAGVTQTPRYLIKTRGQQVTLSCSPISGHRSVSWYQQTPGQGLQFLFEYFSETQRNKGNFPGRFSGRQFSNSRSEMNVSTLELGDSALYLCASSLAEGSSYRGRKNYGYTFGSGTRLTVV.

The chain combines TRBV7-9 with TRBJ1-2, with 9 bases aligning to TRBD1. Germline V gene sequence: CDR1 SEHNR, CDR2 FQNEAQ (reference sequence). The CDR3 runs to 15 residues. Unmatched junction bases numbered 4, after V lost 3 bases and J lost 2 bases. In DNA form, the CDR3 reads TGTGCCAGCAGCTTCGCGGGACAGGGAAACTATGGCTACACCTTC. Its protein is CASSFAGQGNYGYTF.

The chain joins TRBV28 to TRBJ1-5; 11 bases fit TRBD1. J lost 6 bases, V lost 4 bases, and 5 bases had no gene match. Germline CDR1 is MDHEN and CDR2 is SYDVKM. The CDR3 consists of 15 residues. CDR3 residues: CASSSGQGASQPQHF. CDR3 DNA: TGTGCCAGCAGTTCCGGACAGGGGGCGAGTCAGCCCCAGCATTTT.

The rearrangement links TRBV7-9 to TRBJ2-7; 7 bases are shared with TRBD2. The V gene's germline CDR1 is SEHNR and CDR2 FQNEAQ (reference sequence). CDR3 length: 17 amino acids. J gave up 3 bases and V 6 bases, and 17 bases lay outside the gene matches. This CDR3 is CASRPRLGTILDYEQYF. In nucleotides, the CDR3 is TGTGCCAGCAGACCCCGACTCGGGACTATCTTAGACTACGAGCAGTACTTC.

The chain combines TRBV9 with TRBJ2-3, with 15 bases matching TRBD2. Looked up from germline, CDR1 is SGDLS and CDR2 is YYNGEE. The CDR3 covers 16 residues. Trimming at V came to 3 bases and at J to 4 bases, leaving 3 bases not matched to a gene. The CDR3 DNA reads as TGTGCCAGCAGCGCAGGACTAGCGGGGGGGCCAGATACGCAGTATTTT. Protein product: CASSAGLAGGPDTQYF. The full variable domain, rest sourced from reference TRBV9 and TRBJ2-3, is DSGVTQTPKHLITATGQRVTLRCSPRSGDLSVYWYQQSLDQGLQFLIQYYNGEERAKGNILERFSAQQFPDLHSELNLSSLELGDSALYFCASSAGLAGGPDTQYFGPGTRLTVL.

This chain links TRBV30 with TRBJ1-1; tentative D call: TRBD1 (5 bases). The CDR3 is 12 residues long. V dropped 3 bases and J dropped 7 bases, with 12 bases sitting between them. Germline values: CDR1 GTSNPN, CDR2 SVGIG (reference sequence). The CDR3 DNA sequence: TGTGCCTGGAGCGCTCCGGGGGGTGAAGCTTTCTTT. Amino acid sequence: CAWSAPGGEAFF.

The chain is built from TRBV25-1 and TRBJ1-1, with 9 bases aligning to TRBD1. Germline-derived CDR1 and CDR2 are MGHDK and SYGVNS. The CDR3 totals 15 residues. Trimming at V came to 1 base and at J to 3 bases, leaving 3 bases not matched to a gene. CDR3 amino acids: CASSESDRGYTEAFF. The CDR3 region has the DNA TGTGCCAGCAGTGAATCGGACAGGGGTTACACTGAAGCTTTCTTT.

J is TRBJ1-4 and V is TRBV5-1; no clear D. V lost 4 bases to trimming and J lost 6 bases, with 16 bases between them. The CDR3 is 15 amino acids. Germline-derived CDR1 and CDR2 are SGHRS and YFSETQ. The CDR3 sequence: CASSPEGLRHEKLFF. The CDR3 DNA reads TGCGCCAGCAGCCCTGAGGGCCTGAGGCATGAAAAACTGTTTTTT.

This clone occurred a few times. This chain connects TRBV27 to TRBJ2-1; 10 nucleotides match TRBD2. CDR1 and CDR2 (germline): MNHEY, SMNVEV (reference sequence). J gave up 10 bases and V 4 bases, and 4 bases lay outside the gene matches. This CDR3 is 13 amino acids long. CDR3 sequence: CASSYGSGREQFF. In DNA form, the CDR3 reads TGTGCCAGCAGTTACGGTAGCGGGAGGGAGCAGTTCTTC.

The chain joins TRBV2 to TRBJ1-1, with TRBD1 matching 8 bases. V was pared by 5 bases and J by 8 bases, with 10 bases of the junction left unmatched. The CDR3 runs 14 residues. Germline V gene lookup returns CDR1 SNHLY and CDR2 FYNNEI. The CDR3, as DNA: TGTGCCAGCAGTAAAGGGGGACAGGATCGCGAAGCTTTCTTT. Its protein product is CASSKGGQDREAFF. The full variable domain, with the rest looked up from reference TRBV2 and TRBJ1-1, is EPEVTQTPSHQVTQMGQEVILRCVPISNHLYFYWYRQILGQKVEFLVSFYNNEISEKSEIFDDQFSVERPDGSNFTLKIRSTKLEDSAMYFCASSKGGQDREAFFGQGTRLTVV.

The gene calls are TRBV7-9 and TRBJ1-5; D not certain. The length of the CDR3 is 16 residues. With 4 bases removed from V and 4 bases from J, the gap between germline ends came to 17 bases. Germline CDR1 SEHNR, CDR2 FQNEAQ (reference sequence). The CDR3 sequence: CASSSSKAYWNQPQHF. In nucleotides, the CDR3 is TGTGCCAGCAGCTCCTCCAAGGCCTACTGGAATCAGCCCCAGCATTTT.

The rearrangement joins TRBV30 to TRBJ1-1; D not certain. V was trimmed by 1 base and J by 3 bases, leaving 9 bases between them. Germline lookup yields CDR1 GTSNPN and CDR2 SVGIG (reference sequence). The CDR3 has 13 residues. CDR3 sequence: CAWSALRDTEAFF. DNA for the CDR3: TGTGCCTGGAGTGCGCTCCGGGACACTGAAGCTTTCTTT. Supplemented by reference TRBV30 and TRBJ1-1, the full variable domain reads SQTIHQWPATLVQPVGSPLSLECTVEGTSNPNLYWYRQAAGRGLQLLFYSVGIGQISSEVPQNLSASRPQDRQFILSSKKLLLSDSGFYLCAWSALRDTEAFFGQGTRLTVV.

This chain uses TRBV7-2 with TRBJ1-2; no reliable D call. The ends were cut back, 4 bases at V and 2 bases at J, with 8 bases in the middle. The CDR3 runs to 13 residues. Germline CDR1 is SGHTA and CDR2 is FQGNSA. The CDR3 nucleotides are TGTGCCAGCAGCTACGATCTAAACTATGGCTACACCTTC. Its protein product is CASSYDLNYGYTF.

The V and J genes are TRBV2 and TRBJ2-7, with D uncertain. This CDR3 has 12 residues. Trimming removed 5 bases at V and 6 bases at J, with 11 bases between. Per the germline V gene, CDR1 is SNHLY and CDR2 is FYNNEI. The CDR3 sequence is CASSQTPSEQYF. CDR3 coding DNA: TGTGCCAGCAGTCAAACCCCCTCCGAGCAGTACTTC.

This clone turned up a few times. Other DNA sequences in the sample encode the same CDR3. The chain couples TRBV7-9 to TRBJ2-7; 13 bases agree with TRBD2. Trimming cost V 4 bases and J 4 bases; bases outside gene matches: 4. The CDR3 length is 15 residues. Per the germline V gene, CDR1 is SEHNR and CDR2 is FQNEAQ (reference sequence). The CDR3 loop is CASSSRTSGRYEQYF. Written as DNA, the CDR3 is TGTGCCAGCAGCTCCCGGACTAGCGGGAGATACGAGCAGTACTTC. Variable domain in full (rest from reference TRBV7-9 and TRBJ2-7): DTGVSQNPRHKITKRGQNVTFRCDPISEHNRLYWYRQTLGQGPEFLTYFQNEAQLEKSRLLSDRFSAERPKGSFSTLEIQRTEQGDSAMYLCASSSRTSGRYEQYFGPGTRLTVT.

The CDR3 sequence: CASSAGLAGGFYEQYF. For the CDR3, the DNA is TGCGCCAGCAGCGCGGGACTAGCGGGAGGGTTCTACGAGCAGTACTTC. J is TRBJ2-7 and V is TRBV5-1; 16 nucleotides line up with TRBD2. V lost 4 bases, J lost 3 bases, and 4 bases stayed unmatched. CDR3 length: 16 amino acids. Germline V gene lookup returns CDR1 SGHRS and CDR2 YFSETQ. Based on the CDR3 plus reference TRBV5-1 and TRBJ2-7, the full variable domain is KAGVTQTPRYLIKTRGQQVTLSCSPISGHRSVSWYQQTPGQGLQFLFEYFSETQRNKGNFPGRFSGRQFSNSRSEMNVSTLELGDSALYLCASSAGLAGGFYEQYFGPGTRLTVT.

The rearrangement uses TRBV7-2 and TRBJ2-1; D is ambiguous. Germline-derived CDR1 and CDR2 are SGHTA and FQGNSA. The CDR3 has 16 amino acids. The V and J ends lost 1 base and 0 bases respectively, with 10 bases between them. The CDR3 sequence: CASSLEATGSYNEQFF. The CDR3 nucleotides read TGTGCCAGCAGCTTAGAAGCTACCGGCTCCTACAATGAGCAGTTCTTC.

The rearrangement uses TRBV14 and TRBJ1-1; D gene unclear. This CDR3 is 11 amino acids long. Trimming left V 1 base short and J 10 bases short, with 7 bases between. CDR1 is SGHDN and CDR2 is FVKESK in the germline V gene. CDR3 sequence (DNA): TGTGCCAGCAGCCAAGGGCCAGCAGCTTTCTTT. As protein: CASSQGPAAFF.

In the case of this clone: One end of the junction does not line up with germline, which may come from a read error. The rearrangement uses TRBV6-1 and TRBJ2-3; 12 positions match TRBD2. Germline CDR1 reads MNHNS; CDR2 reads SASEGT. This CDR3 is 18 amino acids long. The CDR3 sequence: CASREGLAGGPGTDTQYF. CDR3 nucleotide sequence: TGTGCCAGCAGGGAAGGGCTAGCGGGGGGGCCAGGCACAGATACGCAGTATTTT.

This clone was found once. For the CDR3, the DNA is TGTGCCAGCAGTTTAGAGCAGGCAGATACGCAGTATTTT. Protein sequence: CASSLEQADTQYF. The rearrangement uses TRBV28 and TRBJ2-3; no clear D gene. CDR3 length: 13 residues. Per germline, CDR1 MDHEN and CDR2 SYDVKM. Trimming pared 2 bases from V and 4 bases from J, leaving 7 bases between.

CDR3: CASSLDSSYNEQFF. The CDR3 region has the DNA TGCGCCAGCAGCCTTGATAGCTCCTACAATGAGCAGTTCTTC. The rearrangement uses TRBV5-1 and TRBJ2-1; D is ambiguous. V dropped 4 bases and J dropped 0 bases, with 8 bases sitting between them. Germline CDR1 is SGHRS and CDR2 is YFSETQ. The CDR3 runs to 14 residues.

The chain employs TRBV25-1 and TRBJ1-1; D not certain. V dropped 5 bases and J dropped 3 bases, with 7 bases sitting between them. This CDR3 is built from 12 residues. Germline CDR1 and CDR2: MGHDK and SYGVNS. CDR3 in DNA: TGTGCCAGCAGTCCGAGGGACACTGAAGCTTTCTTT. It is translated as CASSPRDTEAFF.

This rearrangement joins TRBV27 to TRBJ2-3, with D unclear. Trimming removed 5 bases from V and 4 bases from J, with 10 bases in between. Germline-derived CDR1 and CDR2 are MNHEY and SMNVEV (reference sequence). The CDR3 runs 13 residues. CDR3 sequence: CASSPYIADTQYF. As DNA, the CDR3 is TGTGCCAGCAGTCCCTACATCGCAGATACGCAGTATTTT.

This chain links TRBV7-8 with TRBJ2-1; D gene ambiguous. This CDR3 is built from 16 residues. Germline lookup yields CDR1 SGHVS and CDR2 FQNEAQ. Trimming removed 3 bases from V and 6 bases from J, with 18 bases in between. CDR3 DNA: TGTGCCAGCAGCTTGGTGGGAAAACAGACCTCCAATGAGCAGTTCTTC. Its protein product is CASSLVGKQTSNEQFF.

The chain has TRBV5-1 and TRBJ2-4, with 8 bases aligning to TRBD2. J lost 3 bases, V lost 4 bases, and 3 bases had no gene match. The CDR3 spans 14 residues. Looked up from germline, CDR1 is SGHRS and CDR2 is YFSETQ. CDR3: CASSETSVKNIQYF. DNA of the CDR3: TGCGCCAGCAGCGAGACTAGCGTCAAAAACATTCAGTACTTC. The full variable domain, in which reference TRBV5-1 and TRBJ2-4 provide the parts outside the CDR3, is KAGVTQTPRYLIKTRGQQVTLSCSPISGHRSVSWYQQTPGQGLQFLFEYFSETQRNKGNFPGRFSGRQFSNSRSEMNVSTLELGDSALYLCASSETSVKNIQYFGAGTRLSVL.

This chain uses TRBV5-1 with TRBJ1-5; D is undetermined. Per germline, CDR1 SGHRS and CDR2 YFSETQ. The CDR3 is 15 residues long. Trimming pared 4 bases from V and 1 base from J, leaving 12 bases between. The CDR3 region has the DNA TGCGCCAGCAGCCCGAACCCTGGGAGCAATCAGCCCCAGCATTTT. Its translation: CASSPNPGSNQPQHF.

The chain has TRBV5-4 and TRBJ1-6; 8 bases agree with TRBD1. With 5 bases clipped from V and 10 bases from J, the junction kept 11 bases outside the gene matches. Per germline, CDR1 SGHNT and CDR2 YYREEE (reference sequence). This CDR3 comprises 15 residues. CDR3 bases: TGTGCCAGCAGATATGGACAGGGCTTAGGATCACCCCTCCACTTT. Its protein product is CASRYGQGLGSPLHF. The variable domain in full, with the rest retrieved from reference TRBV5-4 and TRBJ1-6, is ETGVTQSPTHLIKTRGQQVTLRCSSQSGHNTVSWYQQALGQGPQFIFQYYREEENGRGNFPPRFSGLQFPNYSSELNVNALELDDSALYLCASRYGQGLGSPLHFGNGTRLTVT.